This entry features one TCR beta chain sequence. Its antigen remains unidentified. Looked up from germline, CDR1 is MNHEY and CDR2 is SVGAGI. With V trimmed by 0 bases and J by 1 base, 3 bases remained unmatched. The CDR3 contains 15 residues. The sample is drawn from a study of post-analysis software for immune sequencing data. Study-level results: Included in a set of roughly five TRBV segments more frequent in patients than controls were TRBV5-6, TRBV5-1 and TRBV20-1. By F measure, samples from a shared preparation batch strongly co-clustered.

Unique molecular identifiers had been added to the TCR beta cDNA libraries. Using its own MiXCR run on the PCR reads, TCRdb lists one record per CDR3 protein. The table lists approximately 730,000 distinct CDR3 sequences, less than 35% of them singletons. This clonotype was obtained from a girl between 5 and 17 years old with multiple sclerosis. The J gene is TRBJ2-7, the V gene TRBV6-5; 7 positions agree with TRBD1. Sequencing used blood. The CDR3 DNA reads as TGTGCCAGCAGTTACTCCGGGACAGTATCCTACGAGCAGTACTTC. Translating gives CASSYSGTVSYEQYF.